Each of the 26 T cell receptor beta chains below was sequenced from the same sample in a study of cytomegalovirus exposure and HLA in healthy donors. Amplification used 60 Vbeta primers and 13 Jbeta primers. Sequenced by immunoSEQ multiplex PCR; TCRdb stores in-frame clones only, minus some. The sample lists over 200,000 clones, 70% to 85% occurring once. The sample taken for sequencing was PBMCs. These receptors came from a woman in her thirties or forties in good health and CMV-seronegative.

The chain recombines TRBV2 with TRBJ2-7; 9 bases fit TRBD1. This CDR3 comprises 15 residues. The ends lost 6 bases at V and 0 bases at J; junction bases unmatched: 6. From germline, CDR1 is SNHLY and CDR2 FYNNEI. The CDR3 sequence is CASREQGASSYEQYF. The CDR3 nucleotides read TGTGCCAGCAGGGAACAGGGGGCTAGCTCCTACGAGCAGTACTTC.

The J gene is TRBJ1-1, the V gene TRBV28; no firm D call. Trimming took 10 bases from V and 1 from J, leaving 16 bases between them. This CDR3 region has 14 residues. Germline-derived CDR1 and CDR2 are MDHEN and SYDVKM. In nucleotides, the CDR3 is TGTGCCACCCAAACACCCCTAGCGAACACTGAAGCTTTCTTT. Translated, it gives CATQTPLANTEAFF. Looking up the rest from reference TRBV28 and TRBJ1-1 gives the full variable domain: DVKVTQSSRYLVKRTGEKVFLECVQDMDHENMFWYRQDPGLGLRLIYFSYDVKMKEKGDIPEGYSVSREKKERFSLILESASTNQTSMYLCATQTPLANTEAFFGQGTRLTVV.

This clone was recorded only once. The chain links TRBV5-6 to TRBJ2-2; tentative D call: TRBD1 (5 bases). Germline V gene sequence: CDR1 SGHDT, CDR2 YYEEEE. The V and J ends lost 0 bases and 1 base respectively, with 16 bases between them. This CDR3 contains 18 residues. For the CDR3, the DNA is TGTGCCAGCAGCTTGGCCGCAGGGATGTTCAGGAACACCGGGGAGCTGTTTTTT. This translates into CASSLAAGMFRNTGELFF.

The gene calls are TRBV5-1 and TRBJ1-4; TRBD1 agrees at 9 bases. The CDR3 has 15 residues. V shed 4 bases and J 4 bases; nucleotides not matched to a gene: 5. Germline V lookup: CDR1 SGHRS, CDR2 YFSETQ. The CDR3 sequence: CASSRDRAVNEKLFF. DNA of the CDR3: TGCGCCAGCAGCCGGGACAGGGCCGTTAATGAAAAACTGTTTTTT.

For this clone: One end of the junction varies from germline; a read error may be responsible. CDR3 nucleotides: TGTGCCAGCAGCTTTTTACACTCAGGGAACACCGAGGAGCTGTTTTTT. It encodes CASSFLHSGNTEELFF. The chain employs TRBV9 and TRBJ2-2; D might be TRBD1 (5 bases). The CDR3 loop spans 16 amino acids. Germline CDR1 is SGDLS and CDR2 is YYNGEE.

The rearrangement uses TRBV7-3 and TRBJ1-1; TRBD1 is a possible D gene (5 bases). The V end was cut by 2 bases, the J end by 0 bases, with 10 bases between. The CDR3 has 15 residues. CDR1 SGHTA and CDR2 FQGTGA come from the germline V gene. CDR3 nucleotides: TGTGCCAGCAGCTTAGGGGCAGGATTGAACACTGAAGCTTTCTTT. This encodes CASSLGAGLNTEAFF.

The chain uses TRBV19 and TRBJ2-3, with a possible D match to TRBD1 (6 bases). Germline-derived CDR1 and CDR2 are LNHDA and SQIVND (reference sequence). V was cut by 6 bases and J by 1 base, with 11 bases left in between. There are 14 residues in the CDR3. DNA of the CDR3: TGTGCCAGTAGGGGGGCTATCGGCACAGATACGCAGTATTTT. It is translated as CASRGAIGTDTQYF. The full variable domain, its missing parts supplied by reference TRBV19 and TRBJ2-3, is DGGITQSPKYLFRKEGQNVTLSCEQNLNHDAMYWYRQDPGQGLRLIYYSQIVNDFQKGDIAEGYSVSREKKESFPLTVTSAQKNPTAFYLCASRGAIGTDTQYFGPGTRLTVL.

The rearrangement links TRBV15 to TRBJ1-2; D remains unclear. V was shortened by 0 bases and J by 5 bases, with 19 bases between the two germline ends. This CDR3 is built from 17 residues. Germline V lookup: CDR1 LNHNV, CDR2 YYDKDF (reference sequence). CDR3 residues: CATSRDYPAAGSYGYTF. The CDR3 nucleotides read TGTGCCACCAGCAGAGATTACCCTGCCGCAGGATCTTATGGCTACACCTTC. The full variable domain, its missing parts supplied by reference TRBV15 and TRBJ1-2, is DAMVIQNPRYQVTQFGKPVTLSCSQTLNHNVMYWYQQKSSQAPKLLFHYYDKDFNNEADTPDNFQSRRPNTSFCFLDIRSPGLGDTAMYLCATSRDYPAAGSYGYTFGSGTRLTVV.

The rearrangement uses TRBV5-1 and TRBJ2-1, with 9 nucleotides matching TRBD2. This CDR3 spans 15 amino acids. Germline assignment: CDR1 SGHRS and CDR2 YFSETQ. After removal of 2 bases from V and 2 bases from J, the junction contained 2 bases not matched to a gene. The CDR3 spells CASSFVAGAYNEQFF. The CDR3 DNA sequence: TGCGCCAGCAGCTTTGTAGCGGGGGCCTACAATGAGCAGTTCTTC.

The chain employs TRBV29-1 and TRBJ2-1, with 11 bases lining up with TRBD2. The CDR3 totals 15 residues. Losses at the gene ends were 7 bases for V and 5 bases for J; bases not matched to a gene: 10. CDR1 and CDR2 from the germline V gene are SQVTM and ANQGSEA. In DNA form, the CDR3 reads TGCAGCGCCCGACTAGCGGGGATACCTGACAATGAGCAGTTCTTC. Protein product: CSARLAGIPDNEQFF.

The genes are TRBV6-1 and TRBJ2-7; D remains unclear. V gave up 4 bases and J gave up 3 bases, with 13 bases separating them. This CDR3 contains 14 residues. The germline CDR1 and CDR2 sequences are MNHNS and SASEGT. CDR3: CASSVDNPVYEQYF. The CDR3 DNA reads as TGTGCCAGCAGTGTAGACAACCCGGTCTACGAGCAGTACTTC.

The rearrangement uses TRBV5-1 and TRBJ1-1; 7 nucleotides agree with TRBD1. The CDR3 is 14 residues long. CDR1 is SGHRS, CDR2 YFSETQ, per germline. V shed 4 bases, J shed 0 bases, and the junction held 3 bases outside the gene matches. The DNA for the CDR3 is TGCGCCAGCAGCATCGGACAGGTGAACACTGAAGCTTTCTTT. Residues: CASSIGQVNTEAFF. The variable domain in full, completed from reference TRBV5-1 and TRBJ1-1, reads KAGVTQTPRYLIKTRGQQVTLSCSPISGHRSVSWYQQTPGQGLQFLFEYFSETQRNKGNFPGRFSGRQFSNSRSEMNVSTLELGDSALYLCASSIGQVNTEAFFGQGTRLTVV.

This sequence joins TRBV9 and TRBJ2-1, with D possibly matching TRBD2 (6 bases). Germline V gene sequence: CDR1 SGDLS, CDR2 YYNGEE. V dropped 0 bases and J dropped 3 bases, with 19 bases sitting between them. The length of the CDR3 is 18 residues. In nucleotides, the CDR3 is TGTGCCAGCAGCGTAGCCCCTCTACTAGCAGGCAACTACAATGAGCAGTTCTTC. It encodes CASSVAPLLAGNYNEQFF.

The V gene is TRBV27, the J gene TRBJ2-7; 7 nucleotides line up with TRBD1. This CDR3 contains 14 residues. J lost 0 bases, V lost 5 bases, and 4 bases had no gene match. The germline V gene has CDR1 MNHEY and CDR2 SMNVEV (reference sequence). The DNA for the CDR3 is TGTGCCAGCAGTCCGGGACAGAACTCCTACGAGCAGTACTTC. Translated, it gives CASSPGQNSYEQYF.

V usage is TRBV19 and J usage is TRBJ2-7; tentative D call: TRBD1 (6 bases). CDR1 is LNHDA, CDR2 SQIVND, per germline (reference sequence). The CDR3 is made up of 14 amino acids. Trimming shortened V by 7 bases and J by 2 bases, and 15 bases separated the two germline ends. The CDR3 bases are TGTGCCAGTACCACAGGGAGAGGAACCTACGAGCAGTACTTC. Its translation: CASTTGRGTYEQYF. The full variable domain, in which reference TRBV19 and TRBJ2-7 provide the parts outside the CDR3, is DGGITQSPKYLFRKEGQNVTLSCEQNLNHDAMYWYRQDPGQGLRLIYYSQIVNDFQKGDIAEGYSVSREKKESFPLTVTSAQKNPTAFYLCASTTGRGTYEQYFGPGTRLTVT.

The CDR3 loop reads CATYARENNEQFF. In nucleotides, the CDR3 is TGTGCCACCTACGCCAGGGAAAACAATGAGCAGTTCTTC. V gene TRBV6-1 combines with J gene TRBJ2-1; TRBD1 is a possible D gene (5 bases). Per the germline V gene, CDR1 is MNHNS and CDR2 is SASEGT. V lost 10 bases and J lost 5, with 15 bases in between. The CDR3 sequence is 13 residues long.

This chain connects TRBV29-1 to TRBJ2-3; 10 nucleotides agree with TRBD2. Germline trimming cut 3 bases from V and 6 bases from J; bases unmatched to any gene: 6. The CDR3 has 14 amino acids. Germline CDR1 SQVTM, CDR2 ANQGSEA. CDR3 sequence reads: CSVEVAGGPDTQYF. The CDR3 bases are TGCAGCGTTGAGGTAGCGGGGGGCCCCGATACGCAGTATTTT.

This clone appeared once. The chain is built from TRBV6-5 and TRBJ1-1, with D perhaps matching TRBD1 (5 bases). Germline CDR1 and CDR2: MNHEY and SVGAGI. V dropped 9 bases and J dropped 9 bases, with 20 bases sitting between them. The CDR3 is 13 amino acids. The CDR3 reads CASRKDTIPKAFF. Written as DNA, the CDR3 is TGTGCCAGTCGTAAGGACACGATTCCGAAAGCTTTCTTT.

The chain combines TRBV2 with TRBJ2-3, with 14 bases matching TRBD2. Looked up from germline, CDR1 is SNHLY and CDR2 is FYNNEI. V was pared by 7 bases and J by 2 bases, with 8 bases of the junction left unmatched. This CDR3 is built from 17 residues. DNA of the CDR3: TGTGCCAGCAACGGACTAGCGGGGGGTTCTTCCACAGATACGCAGTATTTT. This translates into CASNGLAGGSSTDTQYF.

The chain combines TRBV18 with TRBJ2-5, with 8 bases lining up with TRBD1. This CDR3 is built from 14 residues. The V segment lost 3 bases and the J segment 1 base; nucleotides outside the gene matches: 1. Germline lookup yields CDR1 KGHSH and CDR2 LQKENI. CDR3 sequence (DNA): TGTGCCAGCTCACCGGACAGGGTCCAAGAGACCCAGTACTTC. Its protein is CASSPDRVQETQYF.

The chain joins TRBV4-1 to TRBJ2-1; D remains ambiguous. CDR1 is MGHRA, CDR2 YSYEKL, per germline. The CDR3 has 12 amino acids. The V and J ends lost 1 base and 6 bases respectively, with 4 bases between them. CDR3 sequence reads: CASSQAFNEQFF. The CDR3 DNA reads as TGCGCCAGCAGCCAAGCCTTCAATGAGCAGTTCTTC.

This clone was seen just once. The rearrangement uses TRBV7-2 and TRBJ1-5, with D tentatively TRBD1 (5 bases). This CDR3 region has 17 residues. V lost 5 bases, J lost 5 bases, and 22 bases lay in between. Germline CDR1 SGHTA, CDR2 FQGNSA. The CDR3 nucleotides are TGTGCCAGCAGCCGGACATCCTCAGTATTTGGCGATCAGCCCCAGCATTTT. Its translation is CASSRTSSVFGDQPQHF.

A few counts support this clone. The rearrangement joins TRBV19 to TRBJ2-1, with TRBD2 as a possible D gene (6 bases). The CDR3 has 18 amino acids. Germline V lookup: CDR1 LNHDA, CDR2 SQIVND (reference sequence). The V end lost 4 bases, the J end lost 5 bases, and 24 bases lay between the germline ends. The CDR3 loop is CASSTDRGSTTVHNEQFF. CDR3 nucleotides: TGTGCCAGTAGTACAGACCGGGGGAGCACGACGGTCCACAATGAGCAGTTCTTC. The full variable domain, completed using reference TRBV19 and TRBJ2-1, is DGGITQSPKYLFRKEGQNVTLSCEQNLNHDAMYWYRQDPGQGLRLIYYSQIVNDFQKGDIAEGYSVSREKKESFPLTVTSAQKNPTAFYLCASSTDRGSTTVHNEQFFGPGTRLTVL.

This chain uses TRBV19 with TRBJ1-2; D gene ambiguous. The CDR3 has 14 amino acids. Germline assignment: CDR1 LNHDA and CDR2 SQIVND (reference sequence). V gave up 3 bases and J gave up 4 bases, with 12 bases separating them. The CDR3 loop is CASSMPGESYGYTF. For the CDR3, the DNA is TGTGCCAGTAGTATGCCCGGGGAGAGCTATGGCTACACCTTC.

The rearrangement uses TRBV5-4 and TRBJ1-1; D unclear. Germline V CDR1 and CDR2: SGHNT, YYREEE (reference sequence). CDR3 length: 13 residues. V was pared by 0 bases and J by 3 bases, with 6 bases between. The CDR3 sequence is CASSLGPDTEAFF. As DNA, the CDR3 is TGTGCCAGCAGCTTGGGTCCGGACACTGAAGCTTTCTTT. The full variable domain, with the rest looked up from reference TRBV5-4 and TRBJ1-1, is ETGVTQSPTHLIKTRGQQVTLRCSSQSGHNTVSWYQQALGQGPQFIFQYYREEENGRGNFPPRFSGLQFPNYSSELNVNALELDDSALYLCASSLGPDTEAFFGQGTRLTVV.

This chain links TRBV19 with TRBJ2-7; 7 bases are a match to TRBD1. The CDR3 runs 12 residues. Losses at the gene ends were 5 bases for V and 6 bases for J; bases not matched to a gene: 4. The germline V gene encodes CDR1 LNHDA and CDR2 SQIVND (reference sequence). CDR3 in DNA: TGTGCCAGTAGTCCGACAGGGATCGAGCAGTACTTC. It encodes CASSPTGIEQYF.